Following are 24 T cell receptor beta chains from one sample sequenced in a study of regulatory T cells in long-lasting Graves disease. Arm-PCR of CDR3 regions and iRepertoire HTBI primers were used to build TCR beta libraries. TCRdb passed the multiplex PCR reads through MiXCR, listing each CDR3 protein once. The data hold fewer than 400,000 distinct CDR3 sequences, with about 19% observed a single time. Sample time point: persistent/refractory GD, antithyroid drugs over 5 years with positive TRAb. Researchers made the TCR library from RNA that was extracted from PBMCs. Here the sequenced sample was peripheral blood mononuclear cells (PBMCs), taken when the disease was refractory, from a patient treated with antithyroid drugs. The receptors derive from a female donor with Graves disease.

In its sample, this clonotype was seen many times. V usage is TRBV12-3 or TRBV12-4 and J usage is TRBJ1-1, with D possibly TRBD1 on 6 matching bases. V dropped 7 bases and J dropped 4 bases, with 19 bases sitting between them. The CDR3 is made up of 15 amino acids. The CDR3 nucleotides read TGTGCCAGCACCCGAAGGGGGGAGTTCTTCACTGAAGCTTTCTTT. Protein: CASTRRGEFFTEAFF.

This clonotype was seen a few times. This chain uses TRBV20-1 with TRBJ1-4; D remains unclear. The V end was cut by 7 bases, the J end by 0 bases, with 15 bases between. The CDR3 runs to 15 residues. Germline CDR1 reads DFQATT; CDR2 reads SNEGSKA (reference sequence). The CDR3: CSGDKELPTNEKLFF. As DNA, the CDR3 is TGCAGTGGCGACAAAGAGCTGCCAACTAATGAAAAACTGTTTTTT.

This clonotype showed up many times. The chain recombines TRBV29-1 with TRBJ1-1; a possible D gene is TRBD1 (6 bases). Germline V CDR1 and CDR2: SQVTM, ANQGSEA. The CDR3 is made up of 15 amino acids. V shed 7 bases and J shed 0 bases, with 18 bases lying between them. CDR3 in DNA: TGCAGCGCCAATGCCTGGGGGCCTATGAACACTGAAGCTTTCTTT. It is translated as CSANAWGPMNTEAFF.

This clonotype was counted a few times. The V and J genes are TRBV7-9 and TRBJ1-1; no firm D call. V lost 0 bases and J 5 bases, leaving 10 bases between the germline ends. The germline gives CDR1 SEHNR, CDR2 FQNEAQ (reference sequence). This CDR3 has 14 residues. The CDR3 bases are TGTGCCAGCAGCTTAGCTCCAGCTAATACTGAAGCTTTCTTT. Translation gives CASSLAPANTEAFF.

The chain carries TRBV6-1 and TRBJ1-5, with unresolved D. The CDR3 is made up of 16 amino acids. V was cut by 7 bases and J by 0 bases, with 16 bases left in between. The V gene's germline CDR1 is MNHNS and CDR2 SASEGT. The CDR3 region has the DNA TGTGCCAGCAACCCCGCGGGTGGGAATAGCAATCAGCCCCAGCATTTT. This sequence encodes CASNPAGGNSNQPQHF.

CDR3 protein: CASSVGNRGVGEQYF. CDR3 nucleotides: TGTGCCAGCAGCGTAGGCAACAGGGGAGTAGGCGAGCAGTACTTC. The V gene is TRBV9, the J gene TRBJ2-7; 7 nucleotides align to TRBD1. CDR1 SGDLS and CDR2 YYNGEE come from the germline V gene. The CDR3 sequence is 15 residues long. After removal of 0 bases from V and 6 bases from J, the junction contained 9 bases not matched to a gene. The complete variable domain, with remaining parts taken from reference TRBV9 and TRBJ2-7, reads DSGVTQTPKHLITATGQRVTLRCSPRSGDLSVYWYQQSLDQGLQFLIQYYNGEERAKGNILERFSAQQFPDLHSELNLSSLELGDSALYFCASSVGNRGVGEQYFGPGTRLTVT.

This sequence joins TRBV11-3 and TRBJ1-3; TRBD1 might be the D (6 bases). With 5 bases removed from V and 0 bases from J, the gap between germline ends came to 23 bases. This CDR3 is 19 amino acids long. CDR1 SGHNT and CDR2 YENEEA come from the germline V gene. In DNA form, the CDR3 reads TGTGCCAGCAGCCTAGCTATGCCGGGACACACGATCTCTGGAAACACCATATATTTT. Translation gives CASSLAMPGHTISGNTIYF.

This chain joins TRBV7-3 and TRBJ2-1, with D possibly called TRBD1 or TRBD2 (5 bases each). Germline CDR1 is SGHTA and CDR2 is FQGTGA. CDR3 length: 15 residues. Trimming stripped 6 bases from V and 2 bases from J, with 14 bases between. The CDR3 reads CASRGTFGAYNEQFF. In DNA form, the CDR3 reads TGTGCCAGCAGAGGGACCTTTGGCGCCTACAATGAGCAGTTCTTC.

The sample holds a few counts of this clonotype. V is TRBV7-8 and J is TRBJ2-7, with TRBD2 as a possible D gene (6 bases). The better agreement between TRBJ2-1 and the DNA end casts doubt on the J call. The germline V gene encodes CDR1 SGHVS and CDR2 FQNEAQ. The CDR3 spans 14 residues. The CDR3 coding sequence is TGTGCCAGCAGCTCAAACCCCATTAGCGGTGAGCAGTTCTTC. Translation gives CASSSNPISGEQFF.

This clonotype has at least ten counts. The V gene is TRBV3-1, the J gene TRBJ1-4; D is perhaps TRBD1 (5 bases). The CDR3 sequence is 17 residues long. The germline V and J ends were trimmed by 4 bases and 0 bases, with 15 bases remaining between them. CDR1 is LGHDT and CDR2 is YNNKEL in the germline V gene (reference sequence). The DNA of the CDR3 is TGTGCCAGCAGCCCAAGGGACTCCTGGGCAACTAATGAAAAACTGTTTTTT. It codes for CASSPRDSWATNEKLFF.

This chain uses TRBV18 with TRBJ2-5; D gene unclear. The length of the CDR3 is 13 residues. V shed 3 bases and J shed 2 bases, with 7 bases lying between them. In germline, CDR1 is KGHSH, CDR2 LQKENI. The DNA of the CDR3 is TGTGCCAGCTCACCGCATACACAAGAGACCCAGTACTTC. This sequence encodes CASSPHTQETQYF.

This clonotype has ten or more counts. This chain uses TRBV3-1 with TRBJ1-1; no clear D gene. The germline gives CDR1 LGHDT, CDR2 YNNKEL (reference sequence). The CDR3 covers 13 residues. The V end was cut by 0 bases, the J end by 6 bases, with 8 bases between. CDR3 loop: CASSQDWAPEAFF. CDR3 in DNA: TGTGCCAGCAGCCAAGACTGGGCCCCTGAAGCTTTCTTT. Based on the CDR3 plus reference TRBV3-1 and TRBJ1-1, the full variable domain is DTAVSQTPKYLVTQMGNDKSIKCEQNLGHDTMYWYKQDSKKFLKIMFSYNNKELIINETVPNRFSPKSPDKAHLNLHINSLELGDSAVYFCASSQDWAPEAFFGQGTRLTVV.

This clonotype was picked up many times. The chain recombines TRBV3-1 with TRBJ2-5, with a possible D match to TRBD1 (7 bases). The CDR3 consists of 13 residues. V gave up 1 base and J gave up 7 bases, with 10 bases separating them. Germline CDR1 reads LGHDT; CDR2 reads YNNKEL (reference sequence). DNA of the CDR3: TGTGCCAGCAGCCAAGGACAGGGAGGGACCCAGTACTTC. This sequence encodes CASSQGQGGTQYF.

The V gene is TRBV6-2 or TRBV6-3, the J gene TRBJ2-2, with 9 nucleotides matching TRBD2. This CDR3 has 18 amino acids. Germline V CDR1 and CDR2: MNHEY, SVGEGT. Trimming cost V 2 bases and J 2 bases; bases outside gene matches: 9. The CDR3 protein is CASSYSGGPYENTGELFF. The CDR3 region has the DNA TGTGCCAGCAGTTACAGCGGGGGGCCCTATGAAAACACCGGGGAGCTGTTTTTT.

This clonotype was picked up a small number of times. V gene TRBV6-1 combines with J gene TRBJ1-1; D ambiguous. Trimming shortened V by 6 bases and J by 7 bases, and 24 bases separated the two germline ends. The CDR3 sequence is 16 residues long. The germline V gene has CDR1 MNHNS and CDR2 SASEGT. The CDR3 coding sequence is TGTGCCAGCAGGGACGGGCCTCTCCTCCCCTCAAATGAAGCTTTCTTT. This encodes CASRDGPLLPSNEAFF.

This chain uses TRBV18 with TRBJ2-1; D gene unclear. The CDR3 contains 15 residues. The V end was cut by 2 bases, the J end by 8 bases, with 16 bases between. Germline V gene sequence: CDR1 KGHSH, CDR2 LQKENI. CDR3: CASSPNNVGNDEQFF. As DNA, the CDR3 is TGTGCCAGCTCACCAAATAACGTAGGAAACGATGAGCAGTTCTTC.

This clonotype was detected many times. The rearrangement joins TRBV30 to TRBJ1-5, with 7 bases aligning to TRBD1. The germline V gene has CDR1 GTSNPN and CDR2 SVGIG (reference sequence). V lost 1 base and J lost 4; bases outside the gene matches: 4. The CDR3 runs 14 residues. CDR3 sequence reads: CAWSGDSLNQPQHF. As DNA, the CDR3 is TGTGCCTGGAGTGGGGACAGCCTTAATCAGCCCCAGCATTTT.

The chain combines TRBV20-1 with TRBJ2-3, with 9 bases identical to TRBD2. The J segment lost 4 bases and the V segment lost 0 bases, leaving 11 bases of the junction unmatched. The CDR3 is made up of 17 amino acids. Germline V CDR1 and CDR2: DFQATT, SNEGSKA (reference sequence). DNA for the CDR3: TGCAGTGCTAGAGAGGGAGGGACTAGCTGGTCCTCAGATACGCAGTATTTT. Its translation is CSAREGGTSWSSDTQYF.

This clonotype was detected ten times or more. The DNA for the CDR3 is TGTGCCAGCAGCTTAGACGTCCAGAAGCCCCAGCATTTT. Translation: CASSLDVQKPQHF. The chain combines TRBV7-2 with TRBJ1-5; the D is unclear. The germline CDR1 and CDR2 sequences are SGHTA and FQGNSA. V lost 1 base to trimming and J lost 8 bases, with 9 bases between them. The CDR3 loop spans 13 amino acids.

The gene calls are TRBV3-1 and TRBJ2-5, with no clear D. Trimming took off 2 bases at V and 4 bases at J, with 11 bases between the two ends. The germline V gene encodes CDR1 LGHDT and CDR2 YNNKEL (reference sequence). The CDR3 covers 14 residues. CDR3 coding DNA: TGTGCCAGCAGCCAACCATCCATTCTAGAGACCCAGTACTTC. It translates to CASSQPSILETQYF.

This clonotype was detected a few times. V gene TRBV30 combines with J gene TRBJ2-5; D remains unclear. The CDR3 spans 13 residues. V dropped 5 bases and J dropped 1 base, with 11 bases sitting between them. The V gene's germline CDR1 is GTSNPN and CDR2 SVGIG (reference sequence). CDR3 protein: CAWSRFVQETQYF. The DNA of the CDR3 is TGTGCCTGGTCCCGCTTTGTCCAAGAGACCCAGTACTTC.

This clonotype was seen at least ten times. The chain employs TRBV6-1 and TRBJ1-5; perhaps TRBD1 as D (5 bases). CDR1 and CDR2 (germline): MNHNS, SASEGT. The CDR3 loop spans 13 amino acids. Trimming shortened V by 5 bases and J by 7 bases, and 12 bases separated the two germline ends. The DNA of the CDR3 is TGTGCCAGCAGTACGGGGCGCAGGCAGCCCCAGCATTTT. Translation: CASSTGRRQPQHF.

The table lists this clonotype with many counts. This chain uses TRBV7-9 with TRBJ1-6; D call uncertain. The CDR3 length is 14 residues. Trimming removed 6 bases at V and 6 bases at J, with 12 bases between. The V gene's germline CDR1 is SEHNR and CDR2 FQNEAQ (reference sequence). Written as DNA, the CDR3 is TGTGCCAGCAGTACTATAGTCGGTAATTCACCCCTCCACTTT. It is translated as CASSTIVGNSPLHF.

Only a few counts were recorded for this clonotype. The chain couples TRBV7-3 to TRBJ2-2, with D uncertain. Germline V gene sequence: CDR1 SGHTA, CDR2 FQGTGA. The length of the CDR3 is 14 residues. The V end was cut by 2 bases, the J end by 6 bases, with 10 bases between. The CDR3 nucleotides read TGTGCCAGCAGCTTAGCCCCAAGTCCCGGGGAGCTGTTTTTT. This encodes CASSLAPSPGELFF.